A single sample is the source of the 23 T cell receptor beta chains below, sequenced in a study of regulatory T cells in long-lasting Graves disease. Stated time point: persistent/refractory GD, antithyroid drugs over 5 years with positive TRAb. Extracted RNA from PBMCs served as the source of the TCR library. To make TCR beta libraries, researchers used iRepertoire HTBI primers and Arm-PCR of CDR3 regions. TCRdb reprocessed the multiplex PCR reads via MiXCR and lists one record per CDR3 protein. The data show hundreds of thousands of distinct CDR3 sequences, with less than 20% seen just once and over 25% held by the top ten. The sample consisted of peripheral blood mononuclear cells (PBMCs), taken when the disease was refractory, from a patient treated with antithyroid drugs. Every receptor here comes from a female donor with Graves disease.

There are a few counts of this clonotype. The J gene is TRBJ2-3, the V gene TRBV28; D unclear. The V gene lost 4 bases and the J gene lost 0 bases, with 8 bases spanning the gap. The CDR3 runs to 14 residues. Germline CDR1 reads MDHEN; CDR2 reads SYDVKM. The DNA for the CDR3 is TGTGCCAGCAGTTCCGGGCAAAGCACAGATACGCAGTATTTT. This codes for CASSSGQSTDTQYF.

At least ten counts were recorded for this clonotype. This chain links TRBV2 with TRBJ1-1; unclear D gene. CDR1 is SNHLY and CDR2 is FYNNEI in the germline V gene. V was cut by 3 bases and J by 1 base, with 9 bases left in between. CDR3 length equals 14 residues. The CDR3 sequence is CASSDPISNTEAFF. In DNA form, the CDR3 reads TGTGCCAGCAGTGATCCGATTTCGAACACTGAAGCTTTCTTT.

For this clonotype: The CDR3 ends on some other residue instead of the conserved phenylalanine or tryptophan, so this is likely a read error. The gene calls are TRBV30 and TRBJ1-2; a weak D match, TRBD1 (6 bases). CDR1 is GTSNPN and CDR2 is SVGIG in the germline V gene (reference sequence). V lost 2 bases and J 2 bases, leaving 9 bases between the germline ends. The CDR3 runs to 13 residues. The CDR3 sequence: CAWSSTGNYGYTS. CDR3 DNA sequence: TGTGCCTGGAGTTCAACAGGGAACTATGGCTACACCTCC.

This clonotype was observed many times. In DNA, the CDR3 is TGCAGTGCTAACCGATTTCCTTCCTACGAGCAGTACTTC. Translation gives CSANRFPSYEQYF. The chain employs TRBV20-1 and TRBJ2-7; D unclear. CDR3 length: 13 amino acids. Germline loops: CDR1 DFQATT, CDR2 SNEGSKA (reference sequence). Trimming removed 4 bases from V and 1 base from J, with 11 bases in between.

To note about this clonotype: Just one base apart from a much larger clone, this may be a read error. The V and J genes are TRBV6-2 or TRBV6-3 and TRBJ1-4, with no clear D. Germline V gene lookup returns CDR1 MNHEY and CDR2 SVGEGT. The V end lost 5 bases, the J end lost 3 bases, and 13 bases lay between the germline ends. The CDR3 runs to 15 residues. CDR3 sequence reads: CASSHDGRPNEKLFF. The CDR3 DNA sequence: TGTGCCAGCAGTCACGACGGGAGACCTAATGAAAAACTGTTTTTT.

The J gene is TRBJ2-7, the V gene TRBV29-1; a weak D match, TRBD2 (6 bases). Trimming took 2 bases from V and 4 from J, leaving 15 bases between them. The CDR3 is made up of 14 amino acids. Germline values: CDR1 SQVTM, CDR2 ANQGSEA. DNA of the CDR3: TGCAGCGTTGAATCTAGCGAGGGGTTGTACGAGCAGTACTTC. Residues: CSVESSEGLYEQYF.

This clonotype was picked up a small number of times. The chain carries TRBV20-1 and TRBJ2-7; TRBD1 aligns across 7 bases. Germline V gene lookup returns CDR1 DFQATT and CDR2 SNEGSKA (reference sequence). The length of the CDR3 is 12 residues. V lost 4 bases and J lost 3; bases outside the gene matches: 3. CDR3 in DNA: TGCAGTGCTACCCCAGGGGGCTACGAGCAGTACTTC. Translation: CSATPGGYEQYF.

A note on this clonotype: This may be a read error: a much more frequent sequence differs by one nucleotide. The chain is built from TRBV5-1 and TRBJ1-2; 9 bases agree with TRBD1. V trimming: 6 bases; J trimming: 6 bases; junction bases outside the gene matches: 9. CDR1 and CDR2 (germline): SGHRS, YFSETQ. The CDR3 runs 14 residues. The CDR3 DNA follows: TGCGCCAGCATCACAACAGGGGGCAGGAATGGCTACACCTTC. Translating it yields CASITTGGRNGYTF.

In its sample, this clonotype was seen many times. This chain connects TRBV27 to TRBJ1-1, with TRBD1 matching 9 bases. The CDR3 runs 15 residues. Per germline, CDR1 MNHEY and CDR2 SMNVEV (reference sequence). Trimming removed 2 bases from V and 5 bases from J; junction bases left unmatched: 6. The CDR3 region has the DNA TGTGCCAGCAGTTTAAGACAGGGGGGGTATACTGAAGCTTTCTTT. Encoded protein: CASSLRQGGYTEAFF.

This clonotype was recorded at least ten times. The chain recombines TRBV12-3 or TRBV12-4 with TRBJ2-5; D is unresolved. The V end was cut by 6 bases, the J end by 5 bases, with 16 bases between. The CDR3 totals 14 residues. CDR3 protein: CASSHSPGFETQYF. CDR3 DNA sequence: TGTGCCAGCAGCCATTCACCTGGGTTCGAGACCCAGTACTTC.

The chain combines TRBV4-1 with TRBJ2-2; no clear D gene. CDR3 size: 14 residues. Germline loops: CDR1 MGHRA, CDR2 YSYEKL. Between the trimmed V and J ends, which lost 4 bases and 6 bases, there was a span of 12 bases. In DNA, the CDR3 is TGCGCCAGCAGCCCCCGGCAGGCCCCCGGGGAGCTGTTTTTT. The encoded protein is CASSPRQAPGELFF.

This clonotype has at least ten counts. The V gene is TRBV6-1, the J gene TRBJ2-5, with 8 bases identical to TRBD2. Germline CDR1 and CDR2: MNHNS and SASEGT. With V trimmed by 5 bases and J by 2 bases, 7 bases remained unmatched. The CDR3 is 15 residues long. CDR3 DNA: TGTGCCAGCAGTACCTTGGGCGGGAGGCAAGAGACCCAGTACTTC. Its translation: CASSTLGGRQETQYF.

V is TRBV5-4 and J is TRBJ1-2; 10 nucleotides agree with TRBD1. CDR1 and CDR2 from the germline V gene are SGHNT and YYREEE (reference sequence). This CDR3 is 15 amino acids long. J gave up 4 bases and V 4 bases, and 7 bases lay outside the gene matches. The DNA for the CDR3 is TGTGCCAGCAGCCGGGGACAGGGGTCGGTCTATGGCTACACCTTC. This encodes CASSRGQGSVYGYTF.

The sample holds many counts of this clonotype. The V and J genes are TRBV24-1 and TRBJ2-5; 10 bases match TRBD1. The CDR3 extends over 15 amino acids. Germline CDR1 and CDR2: KGHDR and SFDVKD. Trimming at V came to 4 bases and at J to 3 bases, leaving 4 bases not matched to a gene. Here the CDR3 DNA reads TGTGCCACCAGTGACCCAGGACAGGGGGAAGAGACCCAGTACTTC. Protein sequence: CATSDPGQGEETQYF.

The rearrangement links TRBV2 to TRBJ1-5; 7 bases agree with TRBD1. Trimming at V came to 7 bases and at J to 4 bases, leaving 4 bases not matched to a gene. Germline loops: CDR1 SNHLY, CDR2 FYNNEI. The CDR3 has 13 amino acids. CDR3 nucleotide sequence: TGTGCCAGCAACCCGACAGGGAATCAGCCCCAGCATTTT. Amino acid sequence: CASNPTGNQPQHF.

This clonotype was seen many times. The gene calls are TRBV2 and TRBJ2-7; 8 positions match TRBD2. Looked up from germline, CDR1 is SNHLY and CDR2 is FYNNEI. The CDR3 has 14 amino acids. Losses at the gene ends were 7 bases for V and 0 bases for J; bases not matched to a gene: 5. CDR3 coding DNA: TGTGCCAGCATCGAGCGGGAGACCTCCTACGAGCAGTACTTC. It yields the protein CASIERETSYEQYF.

This clonotype has more than one count but fewer than ten. The V and J genes are TRBV6-2 or TRBV6-3 and TRBJ1-1; 9 positions match TRBD1. This CDR3 contains 15 residues. Germline V gives CDR1 MNHEY, CDR2 SVGEGT. Trimming removed 2 bases from V and 2 bases from J; junction bases left unmatched: 3. The CDR3: CASSYGTGINTEAFF. CDR3 sequence (DNA): TGTGCCAGCAGTTACGGGACAGGGATTAACACTGAAGCTTTCTTT.

The chain employs TRBV7-2 and TRBJ2-4; 7 positions agree with TRBD1. This CDR3 is 17 amino acids long. With 7 bases clipped from V and 1 base from J, the junction kept 13 bases outside the gene matches. The germline V gene has CDR1 SGHTA and CDR2 FQGNSA. The CDR3 DNA reads as TGTGCCAGCACCTACCCACCAGGGGGTACGGCCAAAAACATTCAGTACTTC. This sequence encodes CASTYPPGGTAKNIQYF.

This clonotype was found a few times. Germline is not matched at one junction end, which may reflect a read error. This rearrangement joins TRBV12-3 or TRBV12-4 to TRBJ2-2; 9 bases align to TRBD2. The CDR3 spans 17 residues. The CDR3 sequence: CASRTGVAGAKTGGLFF. The DNA of the CDR3 is TGTGCCAGCAGGACTGGAGTAGCGGGAGCCAAAACCGGGGGGCTGTTTTTT.

This clonotype was seen once. This chain uses TRBV15 with TRBJ2-7; 9 nucleotides align to TRBD2. The CDR3 runs 14 residues. CDR1 and CDR2 from the germline V gene are LNHNV and YYDKDF (reference sequence). V was pared by 5 bases and J by 10 bases, with 12 bases of the junction left unmatched. This chain's CDR3 is CATSGLAGTTSQYF. CDR3 sequence (DNA): TGTGCCACCAGCGGCCTAGCGGGAACTACGAGCCAGTACTTC.

The chain has TRBV20-1 and TRBJ2-7, with 12 nucleotides matching TRBD2. This CDR3 is 15 amino acids long. Germline CDR1 is DFQATT and CDR2 is SNEGSKA (reference sequence). Trimming at V came to 1 base and at J to 3 bases, leaving 4 bases not matched to a gene. CDR3 loop: CSARVSLAGGYEQYF. The CDR3 region has the DNA TGCAGTGCTAGAGTGTCACTAGCGGGAGGCTACGAGCAGTACTTC.

This clonotype was counted only a few times. The chain employs TRBV7-3 and TRBJ2-2; 9 bases match TRBD1. V lost 4 bases, J lost 6 bases, and 9 bases stayed unmatched. CDR1 SGHTA and CDR2 FQGTGA come from the germline V gene. CDR3 length: 16 residues. CDR3 DNA sequence: TGTGCCAGCAGCTCCACCGGGACAGGGAATTCCGGGGAGCTGTTTTTT. Translation: CASSSTGTGNSGELFF.

At least ten counts were recorded for this clonotype. The chain links TRBV18 to TRBJ2-7; 9 bases align to TRBD2. The CDR3 is 16 residues long. Germline CDR1 reads KGHSH; CDR2 reads LQKENI. V shed 0 bases and J 5 bases; nucleotides not matched to a gene: 8. Here the CDR3 reads CASSPPGLAGFDEQYF. As DNA, the CDR3 is TGTGCCAGCTCACCACCGGGGCTAGCGGGGTTCGACGAGCAGTACTTC.